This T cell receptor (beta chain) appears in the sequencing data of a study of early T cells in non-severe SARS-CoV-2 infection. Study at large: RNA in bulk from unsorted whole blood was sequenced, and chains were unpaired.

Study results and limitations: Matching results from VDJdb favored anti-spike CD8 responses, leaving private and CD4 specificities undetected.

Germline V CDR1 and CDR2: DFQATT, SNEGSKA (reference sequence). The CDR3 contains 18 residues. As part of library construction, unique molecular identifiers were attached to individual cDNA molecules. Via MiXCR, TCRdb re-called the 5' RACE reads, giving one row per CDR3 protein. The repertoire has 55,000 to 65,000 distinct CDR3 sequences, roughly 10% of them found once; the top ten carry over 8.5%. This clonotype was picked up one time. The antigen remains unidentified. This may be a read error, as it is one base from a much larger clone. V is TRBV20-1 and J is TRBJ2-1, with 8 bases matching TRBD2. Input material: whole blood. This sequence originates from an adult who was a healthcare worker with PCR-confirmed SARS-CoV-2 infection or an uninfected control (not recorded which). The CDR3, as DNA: TGCGGTTCCTGGAACCTCTTAGAGTTGGTAGCGGGATACAATGAGCAGTTCTTC. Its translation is CGSWNLLELVAGYNEQFF.